The 10 T cell receptor beta chains listed next were all sequenced from one sample in a study of cytomegalovirus exposure and HLA in healthy donors. PCR was performed using 60 Vbeta and 13 Jbeta primers. The method was immunoSEQ multiplex PCR; TCRdb's version includes in-frame clones alone and lacks a portion of them. Of more than 150,000 clones listed, 75% to 90% are singletons. The sample was PBMCs. These receptors came from a man between 40 and 49 years old in good health and CMV-seropositive.

CDR3 protein: CASSPGVTYGYTF. The CDR3, as DNA: TGTGCCAGCAGCCCCGGGGTCACCTATGGCTACACCTTC. The V gene is TRBV7-8, the J gene TRBJ1-2, with D hard to call. V was shortened by 5 bases and J by 4 bases, with 11 bases between the two germline ends. Germline CDR1 and CDR2: SGHVS and FQNEAQ. The CDR3 has 13 residues.

V usage is TRBV7-2 and J usage is TRBJ2-7, with D possibly matching TRBD2 (5 bases). Germline CDR1 reads SGHTA; CDR2 reads FQGNSA. V was pared by 5 bases and J by 4 bases, with 9 bases between. The CDR3 is 12 residues long. The CDR3 DNA reads TGTGCCAGCAGCGTCGGACTGTACGAGCAGTACTTC. This codes for CASSVGLYEQYF.

The chain carries TRBV27 and TRBJ1-2; 9 bases agree with TRBD1. This CDR3 has 13 residues. Germline CDR1 is MNHEY and CDR2 is SMNVEV (reference sequence). V shed 4 bases and J 4 bases; nucleotides not matched to a gene: 1. Here the CDR3 reads CASSSGQGYGYTF. In nucleotides, the CDR3 is TGTGCCAGCAGTTCGGGACAGGGCTATGGCTACACCTTC.

This clone was observed a handful of times. The V and J genes are TRBV27 and TRBJ2-1, with D unresolved. Trimming pared 4 bases from V and 12 bases from J, leaving 13 bases between. The CDR3 consists of 12 residues. Looked up from germline, CDR1 is MNHEY and CDR2 is SMNVEV (reference sequence). CDR3 amino acids: CASSYAGQGQFF. DNA for the CDR3: TGTGCCAGCAGTTACGCAGGCCAAGGGCAGTTCTTC.

The rearrangement uses TRBV28 and TRBJ1-1; 7 nucleotides line up with TRBD1. The trim removed 1 base at V and 6 bases at J, leaving 5 bases unmatched. Germline loops: CDR1 MDHEN, CDR2 SYDVKM. This CDR3 is 14 amino acids long. The CDR3 bases are TGTGCCAGCAGTTTATTCAACAGGGGTTCTGAAGCTTTCTTT. As protein: CASSLFNRGSEAFF.

The V gene is TRBV18, the J gene TRBJ2-5; D unresolved. V was clipped by 1 base and J by 1 base, with 4 bases between them. CDR1 is KGHSH, CDR2 LQKENI, per germline. The CDR3 consists of 13 residues. The CDR3 spells CASSPLSQETQYF. The DNA for the CDR3 is TGTGCCAGCTCACCACTATCCCAAGAGACCCAGTACTTC.

This CDR3 reads CASSYSRGGYEQYF. For the CDR3, the DNA is TGTGCCAGCAGTTACTCCAGGGGTGGCTACGAGCAGTACTTC. The V gene is TRBV6-5, the J gene TRBJ2-7, with TRBD1 as a possible D gene (6 bases). V was trimmed by 0 bases and J by 3 bases, leaving 9 bases between them. From germline, CDR1 is MNHEY and CDR2 SVGAGI. CDR3 length equals 14 residues.

The rearrangement joins TRBV25-1 to TRBJ1-2, with a weak D call TRBD1 (5 bases). This CDR3 contains 12 residues. Per the germline V gene, CDR1 is MGHDK and CDR2 is SYGVNS. V lost 6 bases and J lost 1, with 6 bases in between. CDR3 in DNA: TGTGCCAGCAGAGGGGTTAACTATGGCTACACCTTC. Translated, it gives CASRGVNYGYTF.

This clone was seen a handful of times. The chain uses TRBV5-1 and TRBJ2-3, with TRBD1 matching 10 bases. Unmatched junction bases numbered 2, after V lost 3 bases and J lost 4 bases. The CDR3 is 14 amino acids. Germline CDR1 SGHRS, CDR2 YFSETQ. As DNA, the CDR3 is TGCGCCAGCAGCTCCGGACAGGGGGCAGATACGCAGTATTTT. Protein product: CASSSGQGADTQYF. The variable domain in full, with the rest retrieved from reference TRBV5-1 and TRBJ2-3, is KAGVTQTPRYLIKTRGQQVTLSCSPISGHRSVSWYQQTPGQGLQFLFEYFSETQRNKGNFPGRFSGRQFSNSRSEMNVSTLELGDSALYLCASSSGQGADTQYFGPGTRLTVL.

The gene calls are TRBV5-1 and TRBJ2-1, with 11 bases that match TRBD1. Losses at the gene ends were 0 bases for V and 9 bases for J; bases not matched to a gene: 5. The CDR3 spans 15 residues. In germline, CDR1 is SGHRS, CDR2 YFSETQ. CDR3 sequence reads: CASSLDGTGGGEQFF. Written as DNA, the CDR3 is TGCGCCAGCAGCTTGGATGGGACAGGGGGGGGTGAGCAGTTCTTC.